The 19 T cell receptor beta chains presented below share a single source sample, sequenced in a study of beta chain features in type 1 diabetes. Broader study findings: When Type 1 diabetes patients were examined, their TCRB CDR3s proved moderately but significantly shorter in all four CD4+ subsets.

These receptors' antigens are unknown. Every bit of the isolated RNA underwent reverse transcription, so sequencing read expressed TCRB transcripts. Clones were sequenced by immunoSEQ multiplex PCR, and TCRdb holds only the in-frame ones, with some missing. The table records about 370,000 clones, around 9.6% of them present only once. Specimen: central memory CD4+ T cells from blood. The receptors derive from a young man with type 1 diabetes.

This clone occurred a few times. The rearrangement links TRBV7-9 to TRBJ1-1; the D gene is possibly TRBD1 (6 bases). Trimming left V 1 base short and J 11 bases short, with 17 bases between. The CDR3 has 14 residues. Per the germline V gene, CDR1 is SEHNR and CDR2 is FQNEAQ (reference sequence). The CDR3 is CASSLEWSRGKAFF. DNA for the CDR3: TGTGCCAGCAGCTTAGAGTGGTCCAGGGGCAAGGCTTTCTTT.

This clone appeared a few times. With a much larger clone just one base away, this may be a read error. Other DNA sequences in the same sample also yield this CDR3. The chain joins TRBV4-1 to TRBJ2-5; 12 positions match TRBD2. The germline V gene encodes CDR1 MGHRA and CDR2 YSYEKL. V was clipped by 1 base and J by 2 bases; unmatched bases: 2. CDR3 length equals 16 residues. CDR3 region: CASSQGTSGVQETQYF. As DNA, the CDR3 is TGCGCCAGCAGCCAAGGGACTAGCGGGGTACAAGAGACCCAGTACTTC.

This clone came up a few times. The J gene is TRBJ2-1, the V gene TRBV10-2; D is possibly TRBD1 or TRBD2 (5 bases each). In germline, CDR1 is WSHSY, CDR2 SAAADI. Trimming removed 1 base from V and 10 bases from J, with 11 bases in between. The CDR3 runs 13 residues. CDR3 protein: CASSEYGTTEQFF. CDR3 in DNA: TGCGCCAGCAGTGAGTATGGGACGACAGAGCAGTTCTTC.

This clone was observed at least ten times. This chain joins TRBV5-1 and TRBJ1-5, with 10 bases matching TRBD1. The junction had 3 bases not matched to a gene; V was cut back by 0 bases and J by 6 bases. The CDR3 spans 15 residues. CDR1 SGHRS and CDR2 YFSETQ come from the germline V gene. The chain's CDR3 is CASSLGGTGAQPQHF. The CDR3, as DNA: TGCGCCAGCAGCTTGGGAGGGACAGGGGCTCAGCCCCAGCATTTT.

The table lists this clone with a few counts. The rearrangement joins TRBV18 to TRBJ2-2; 10 positions match TRBD1. The CDR3 has 15 residues. CDR1 and CDR2 (germline): KGHSH, LQKENI. The V segment lost 4 bases and the J segment 3 bases; nucleotides outside the gene matches: 2. The CDR3 DNA sequence: TGTGCCAGCTCACGGGGGACAGGGGACACCGGGGAGCTGTTTTTT. Protein sequence: CASSRGTGDTGELFF.

The chain recombines TRBV9 with TRBJ2-1; D unclear. From germline, CDR1 is SGDLS and CDR2 YYNGEE. Trimming stripped 4 bases from V and 8 bases from J, with 13 bases between. This CDR3 contains 13 residues. The CDR3 is CASSPQTVHEQFF. The CDR3 nucleotides read TGTGCCAGCAGCCCCCAAACCGTACATGAGCAGTTCTTC. Complete variable domain (other parts from reference TRBV9 and TRBJ2-1): DSGVTQTPKHLITATGQRVTLRCSPRSGDLSVYWYQQSLDQGLQFLIQYYNGEERAKGNILERFSAQQFPDLHSELNLSSLELGDSALYFCASSPQTVHEQFFGPGTRLTVL.

This clone was seen at least ten times. The V call is TRBV4-1, the J call TRBJ1-5, with a possible D match to TRBD1 (5 bases). V dropped 4 bases and J dropped 5 bases, with 15 bases sitting between them. Germline-derived CDR1 and CDR2 are MGHRA and YSYEKL. This CDR3 contains 15 residues. CDR3 sequence: CASSRKWDGYQPQHF. The DNA of the CDR3 is TGCGCCAGCAGCCGCAAGTGGGACGGATATCAGCCCCAGCATTTT.

This clone was recorded a few times. The J gene is TRBJ1-5, the V gene TRBV19; 9 bases match TRBD1. CDR1 LNHDA and CDR2 SQIVND come from the germline V gene (reference sequence). V lost 4 bases, J lost 1 base, and 5 bases stayed unmatched. The CDR3 extends over 16 amino acids. The CDR3 reads CASSKGDRVSNQPQHF. The CDR3, as DNA: TGTGCCAGTAGTAAAGGGGACAGGGTAAGCAATCAGCCCCAGCATTTT.

This clone showed up just a few times. This chain links TRBV18 with TRBJ2-7, with D perhaps TRBD1 (5 bases). CDR3 size: 14 residues. Germline CDR1 reads KGHSH; CDR2 reads LQKENI. With 2 bases removed from V and 4 bases from J, the gap between germline ends came to 12 bases. The CDR3 bases are TGTGCCAGCTCACCAATGGCAGGGATTTACGAGCAGTACTTC. Protein product: CASSPMAGIYEQYF.

The genes are TRBV7-9 and TRBJ1-3; D may be TRBD1 (5 bases). CDR1 is SEHNR, CDR2 FQNEAQ, per germline (reference sequence). This CDR3 comprises 13 residues. V was trimmed by 5 bases and J by 2 bases, leaving 7 bases between them. The CDR3 nucleotides are TGTGCCAGCAGCGGAGGGGCTGGAAACACCATATATTTT. This translates into CASSGGAGNTIYF.

This clone turned up a few times. V usage is TRBV5-8 and J usage is TRBJ2-1, with D unclear. The length of the CDR3 is 14 residues. Trimming cost V 0 bases and J 1 base, with 5 bases left between them. Germline CDR1 reads SGHTS; CDR2 reads YDEGEE. The CDR3 protein is CASSLAGSYNEQFF. The CDR3, as DNA: TGTGCCAGCAGCTTGGCCGGGTCCTACAATGAGCAGTTCTTC. Using reference TRBV5-8 and TRBJ2-1 for the parts outside the CDR3, the full variable domain is EAGVTQSPTHLIKTRGQQATLRCSPISGHTSVYWYQQALGLGLQFLLWYDEGEERNRGNFPPRFSGRQFPNYSSELNVNALELEDSALYLCASSLAGSYNEQFFGPGTRLTVL.

This clone was recorded many times. V is TRBV9 and J is TRBJ1-2; D is perhaps TRBD1 (6 bases). Trimming stripped 0 bases from V and 7 bases from J, with 10 bases between. The CDR3 runs 13 residues. The germline V gene has CDR1 SGDLS and CDR2 YYNGEE. The chain's CDR3 is CASSVDGTSGYTF. The CDR3 DNA is TGTGCCAGCAGCGTAGATGGGACAAGTGGCTACACCTTC.

This rearrangement joins TRBV5-6 to TRBJ1-1; D ambiguous. Germline assignment: CDR1 SGHDT and CDR2 YYEEEE. Trimming took off 4 bases at V and 11 bases at J, with 15 bases between the two ends. The CDR3 has 12 residues. The CDR3 sequence is CASSDIPPPAFF. The CDR3 DNA sequence: TGTGCCAGCAGCGACATTCCGCCGCCGGCTTTCTTT.

This clone showed up just a few times. The chain employs TRBV5-1 and TRBJ2-7; 8 bases map to TRBD1. Germline CDR1 is SGHRS and CDR2 is YFSETQ. Losses at the gene ends were 4 bases for V and 6 bases for J; bases not matched to a gene: 12. CDR3 length: 15 residues. The CDR3 protein is CASSRGQGSLVEQYF. In nucleotides, the CDR3 is TGCGCCAGCAGCCGAGGACAGGGAAGTTTGGTCGAGCAGTACTTC.

This chain connects TRBV19 to TRBJ1-1; D possibly corresponds to TRBD1 (6 bases). The germline CDR1 and CDR2 sequences are LNHDA and SQIVND (reference sequence). The CDR3 is made up of 12 amino acids. Trimming shortened V by 6 bases and J by 1 base, and 6 bases separated the two germline ends. CDR3 sequence: CASRDRNTEAFF. The CDR3 DNA follows: TGTGCCAGTAGGGACAGGAACACTGAAGCTTTCTTT. Supplemented by reference TRBV19 and TRBJ1-1, the full variable domain reads DGGITQSPKYLFRKEGQNVTLSCEQNLNHDAMYWYRQDPGQGLRLIYYSQIVNDFQKGDIAEGYSVSREKKESFPLTVTSAQKNPTAFYLCASRDRNTEAFFGQGTRLTVV.

The rearrangement links TRBV7-2 to TRBJ2-7; D gene ambiguous. CDR1 and CDR2 from the germline V gene are SGHTA and FQGNSA. V lost 0 bases and J lost 0, with 9 bases in between. The CDR3 is made up of 15 amino acids. CDR3 in amino acids: CASSLAHTVSYEQYF. The CDR3 region has the DNA TGTGCCAGCAGCTTAGCGCATACGGTCTCCTACGAGCAGTACTTC. The entire variable domain, with the rest obtained from reference TRBV7-2 and TRBJ2-7, is as follows: GAGVSQSPSNKVTEKGKDVELRCDPISGHTALYWYRQSLGQGLEFLIYFQGNSAPDKSGLPSDRFSAERTGGSVSTLTIQRTQQEDSAVYLCASSLAHTVSYEQYFGPGTRLTVT.

J is TRBJ1-1 and V is TRBV10-3, with a possible D match to TRBD1 (5 bases). V was pared by 0 bases and J by 1 base, with 9 bases between. Germline loops: CDR1 ENHRY, CDR2 SYGVKD. The CDR3 is 15 residues long. The CDR3: CAISESTGGNTEAFF. The CDR3 region has the DNA TGTGCCATCAGTGAGTCGACGGGGGGGAACACTGAAGCTTTCTTT.

The rearrangement links TRBV6-1 to TRBJ2-7; D gene ambiguous. In germline, CDR1 is MNHNS, CDR2 SASEGT. The CDR3 is 14 amino acids. Trimming took off 10 bases at V and 3 bases at J, with 19 bases between the two ends. The CDR3 is CATVKWTGNYEQYF. The CDR3 DNA is TGTGCCACCGTGAAGTGGACGGGCAACTACGAGCAGTACTTC.

This clone was found a few times. The genes are TRBV29-1 and TRBJ2-7, with 9 bases aligning to TRBD1. Germline assignment: CDR1 SQVTM and CDR2 ANQGSEA. The CDR3 spans 13 residues. J gave up 3 bases and V 6 bases, and 6 bases lay outside the gene matches. CDR3 protein: CSVWDREGYEQYF. The CDR3 nucleotides are TGCAGCGTATGGGACAGGGAGGGCTACGAGCAGTACTTC.